This T cell receptor (beta chain) was recovered during a study of blood T cell repertoires in COVID-19. Assay: immunoSEQ multiplex PCR; the TCRdb copy retains only in-frame clones and omits some. This sample has roughly 460,000 clones, with approximately 90% found just once. V was shortened by 5 bases and J by 1 base, with 12 bases between the two germline ends. Germline V lookup: CDR1 GTSNPN, CDR2 SVGIG (reference sequence). The CDR3 has 13 residues. During active infection, Seattle patients enrolled and were then monitored through disease. The sequenced sample consisted of peripheral blood. The chain carries TRBV30 and TRBJ2-7; D might be TRBD1 (6 bases). The TCR sequence derives from a man between 18 and 29 years old with COVID-19, enrolled during active disease. The chain's CDR3 is CAWSRDNSYEQYF. The CDR3 region has the DNA TGTGCCTGGTCCAGGGACAATTCCTACGAGCAGTACTTC.